This entry describes one T cell receptor beta chain. What antigen it recognizes has not been identified. The data belong to a study of T cells expressing NK-cell markers (dated by TCRdb to the early 2020s). For context, the study as a whole: Under 10 donors provided sorted CD3+CD56+NKG2C+, CD3+CD56+NKG2C- and CD3+CD56-NKG2C+ T-cell subsets, whose TCR beta-chain repertoires were profiled. Seven of the eight sequenced donors were HCMV-seropositive and one was HCMV-seronegative. All eight donors whose samples were sequenced were randomly selected healthy volunteers, three of them men and five women. The libraries were sequenced on Illumina HiSeq 2000/2500, MiSeq or NextSeq, producing 2 x 150 bp reads.

HCMV-specific IgG was detected in serum with a commercial ELISA kit to determine HCMV serostatus. Peripheral blood mononuclear cells were isolated from blood by Ficoll density gradient centrifugation. Study-wide conclusions, independent of this receptor: Those dominant clonotypes were again the most abundant among CD3+CD56-NKG2C+ cells in a handful of donors, at about 25-60.1%. Whether the expanded NKG2C-expressing T cell clones were specific for HCMV antigens was left unclear. In over 5 donors, the dominant CD3+CD56+NKG2C+ clonotypes were among the top 10 CD8+ clonotypes and accounted for about 1.0-7.5% of CD8+ T cells.

Sequencer: Illumina HiSeq 2000. 5'RACE template switching, by which a universal primer site and unique molecular identifiers were added, was used to make TCR beta cDNA libraries. cDNA synthesis was primed from the TCR beta constant segment and was followed by two successive PCR amplification steps. The authors processed their data as follows. Reads were demultiplexed and grouped by UMI with MIGEC, and clonotypes were assembled and quantified with MiTCR. To exclude erroneous sequences, only TCR cDNA sequences supported by at least two reads were retained. The tcR package was used for downstream repertoire analysis, with clonotypes matched between fractions based on CDR3 nucleotide sequence plus V segment. Antigen specificity was annotated against VDJdb with VDJmatch, allowing one amino acid substitution in CDR3. Each entry corresponds to one CDR3 protein sequence from reads that TCRdb reprocessed, and DNA is not given. It is TCRdb's table, rather than the study itself, that gives the V and J calls and clone size. The sample's table lists a count of approximately 420,000 distinct CDR3 sequences. The ten largest clonotypes hold roughly 10% of the sample.

Counted from cysteine to phenylalanine, this CDR3 has 13 amino acids. No DNA appears here. CDR1 and CDR2 are drawn from the germline V gene: SGHRS, YFSETQ. The sequenced sample consisted of blood T cells: a sorted CD56 or NKG2C T cell subset, CD4+ or CD8+ T cells, or bulk PBMC T cells (not recorded which). This TCR was recovered from a woman aged 45-65 years in good health. Donor details come from another sample of the same person, matched by shared clones. The chain uses TRBV5-1 and TRBJ2-4; TCRdb outputs TRBD1, but without DNA this stays unchecked. The CDR3 protein sequence reads: CASSKGQGSIQYF.